This TCR beta chain was documented in a study of blood T cells in healthy people across ages. PBMCs were isolated at a quantity of at least 6 million per sample. Germline CDR1 is SGHRS and CDR2 is YFSETQ. The CDR3 totals 15 residues. V lost 0 bases and J lost 4; bases outside the gene matches: 5. Alongside a J-beta primer mix, a sample-barcoded 5' primer served in a second PCR lasting 7 to 11 cycles. Each CDR3 protein is one row after TCRdb ran MiXCR on the 5' RACE reads. Among approximately 600,000 distinct CDR3 sequences listed, around three fifths were seen once. Sequencing input: blood. The TCR sequence derives from a man in his sixties in good health. The genes are TRBV5-1 and TRBJ2-3, with 7 nucleotides matching TRBD1. This CDR3 is CASSLEGGNADTQYF. In nucleotides, the CDR3 is TGCGCCAGCAGCTTGGAAGGGGGCAACGCAGATACGCAGTATTTT.